This T cell receptor beta chain was found in a study of shared T cell receptors in the human thymus (dated by TCRdb to the early 2020s). About the full investigation: The study examined how self-reactive, shared T-cell receptor alpha chains are generated in the human thymus.

The germline V gene provides CDR1 MNHNS and CDR2 SASEGT. CDR3 length: 12 amino acids, cysteine to phenylalanine. Solely the CDR3 DNA is kept, with 36 bases framed from the first base. Cut back by 6 bases and 0 bases, the V and J ends lie 6 bases apart. This clone was picked up one time. The antigen it binds to is not known. Base qualities are not recorded, but no much larger clone differs from it by a single base. Library generation was performed with the immunoSEQ multiplex PCR assay. TCRdb took this table from immuneACCESS and kept in-frame rearrangements with V and J called. Such tables lack part of the clones; where checked against another copy, unresolved V genes explain under half of the gap, and the rest is unexplained. In this sample the table shows some 700,000 clones, more than 75% of which occur a single time. The top ten clonotypes cover about 0.01% of the sample. The data were also submitted as part of a second study, on human thymus T cells. As noted in the second study: In Finland, the donors were immunologically healthy infants who were having open corrective cardiac surgery for congenital heart defects. Thymus tissue was collected as surgical resects that were removed during corrective cardiac surgery. Both the thymic and the peripheral blood repertoires appeared to show biased V and J gene segment usage. Highly overlapping thymic TCR repertoires among unrelated individuals were reported in the related research. TCR alpha and beta repertoires from roughly eight infant thymus samples and four related peripheral blood samples were characterized in the study. The cohort included 5 or 6 male and two female infants, with donor ages spanning 7 to 244 days. Thymocytes were released mechanically from tissue and stored at -70 °C as pellets of roughly 8.5-32 million cells. A QIAsymphony instrument was used to extract genomic DNA from the frozen cell pellets. The immunoSEQ multiplex PCR assay was used to amplify the TCRB and TCRAD loci from a standardized amount of quality-controlled genomic DNA. Amplicons spanned the V(D)J region at a length sufficient to cover the CDR3 and identify V and J genes. Through the commercial immunoSEQ service, the amplicons were sequenced on an Illumina platform. Corrections for primer bias and sequencing errors followed previously described methods, while TCRAD and TCRB definitions were based on the IMGT database. Repertoires were analysed with immunoSEQ Analyzer 3.0 and VDJTools, covering basic statistics, V/J segment usage, diversity estimates, rarefaction and pairwise overlap. Diversity was estimated with Chao1, ChaoE, Efron-Thisted, Shannon and inverse Simpson indices, and also on datasets down-sampled to the smallest sample. For repertoire overlap, CDR3 nucleotide sequence, V gene and J gene had to match strictly, and clustering was done by Jaccard-based multidimensional scaling. On average, roughly 810,000 unique TCRB clonotypes were obtained from thymus samples, compared with some 84,000 from blood samples.

In this chain, TRBV6-1 is recombined with TRBJ2-7; D gene: possibly TRBD2, on 5 matching bases. Sequencing was carried out using thymocytes. This clonotype was obtained from a boy younger than two with a congenital heart defect. Donor details come from another sample of the same person, matched by shared clones. The CDR3 loop reads CASSGVSYEQYF. The bases are TGTGCCAGCAGCGGGGTCTCCTACGAGCAGTACTTC.